Listed below are T cell receptor beta chains from one sample, sequenced in a study of T cells in Graves' hyperthyroidism and ophthalmopathy. One entry per CDR3 protein results from TCRdb running MiXCR on the multiplex PCR reads. The sample shows about 550,000 distinct CDR3 sequences, about 20% of them seen only once. The sequenced sample consisted of blood. The receptors shown here come from a man between 18 and 35 years old with Graves' hyperthyroidism. The CDR3 runs from the conserved cysteine through the conserved F or W. D genes are given only for firm matches. Only part of the rows carry a size: once, few, many, or a class if the clone is expanded.

TRBV4-2	TRBJ2-7	-	-	TGTGCCAGCAGCCAGGGTGACTTCCACGAGCAGTACTTC	CASSQGDFHEQYF
TRBV5-1	TRBJ1-2	-	few	TGCGCCAGCAGCTTGGGGGCCTCTAACTATGGCTACACCTTC	CASSLGASNYGYTF
TRBV6-2/TRBV6-3	TRBJ1-5	-	few	TGTGCCAGCAGTGAGGGCGCAGGGAGGTATCAGCCCCAGCATTTT	CASSEGAGRYQPQHF
TRBV27	TRBJ1-1	-	few	TGTGCCAGCAGTTCACAGGGAATGGAGAACACTGAAGCTTTCTTT	CASSSQGMENTEAFF
TRBV2	TRBJ2-5	-	many	TGTGCCAGCACGCGAGGTTTAGAGACCCAGTACTTC	CASTRGLETQYF
TRBV10-3	TRBJ1-6	-	many	TGTGCCATCACCTCCGGCGAACAGGGCCTCTATAATTCACCCCTCCACTTT	CAITSGEQGLYNSPLHF
TRBV5-4	TRBJ2-7	-	many	TGTGCCAGCAGCTTGGAAGGGGGATCAGGCGAGCAGTACTTC	CASSLEGGSGEQYF
TRBV20-1	TRBJ2-5	-	many	TGCAGTGCTAAAATACGGGGGAAGGAGACCCAGTACTTC	CSAKIRGKETQYF
TRBV4-1	TRBJ1-1	-	-	TGCGCCAGCAGCAGGGGCACCGCCGGCTCCGGCACTGAAGCTTTCTTT	CASSRGTAGSGTEAFF
TRBV20-1	TRBJ2-6	-	many	TGCAGTGCTAGAGGATGGGGCGGGGGCTTGTCTGGGGCCAACGTCCTGACTTTC	CSARGWGGGLSGANVLTF
TRBV11-3	TRBJ2-5	TRBD1	many	TGTGCCAGCAGCCACCGGGCTAGGGGGCAGGAGACCCAGTACTTC	CASSHRARGQETQYF
TRBV5-1	TRBJ1-5	-	-	TGCGCCAGCAGTTACGACACGGGGCAGCAGCCCCAGCATTTT	CASSYDTGQQPQHF
TRBV7-2	TRBJ2-5	-	-	TGTGCCAGCAACTTCCGTTTAGGGGGGGGCTTGGCCCAGTACTTC	CASNFRLGGGLAQYF
TRBV5-1	TRBJ2-7	TRBD1	many	TGCGCCAGCAGCCTACAGGGGGACGAGCAGTACTTC	CASSLQGDEQYF
TRBV11-1	TRBJ2-7	-	-	TGTGCCAGCAGCTTTTGGACCCGGGGGCCCGAAGACGAGCAGTACTTC	CASSFWTRGPEDEQYF
TRBV2	TRBJ2-6	-	few	TGTGCCAGCCTGGCTACTACGGTCCCTGGGGCCAACGTCCTGACTTTC	CASLATTVPGANVLTF
TRBV2	TRBJ1-6	TRBD1	few	TGTGCCAGCAGTCAAAACAGGGGGCGATCACCCCTCCACTTT	CASSQNRGRSPLHF
TRBV6-1	TRBJ1-1	-	few	TGTGCCAGCAGGTCCGACAGGCTGACTGAAGCTTTCTTT	CASRSDRLTEAFF
TRBV6-5	TRBJ1-1	TRBD1	-	TGTGCCAGCAGTTATTCCGGGACAGGGGGCGCGGGTGAAGCTTTCTTT	CASSYSGTGGAGEAFF
TRBV4-1	TRBJ2-7	-	-	TGCGCCAGCAGCCAAGAAGGCAGGGGAGGGGTCGAGCAGTACTTC	CASSQEGRGGVEQYF
TRBV7-8	TRBJ2-5	TRBD1	many	TGTGCCAGCAGCAGGACAGGTGGGACCCAGTACTTC	CASSRTGGTQYF
TRBV19	TRBJ1-1	-	many	TGTGCCAGTACCCATGGGACTGAAGCTTTCTTT	CASTHGTEAFF
TRBV6-2/TRBV6-3	TRBJ2-7	TRBD2	-	TGTGCCAGCACCGGACTAGCGGGGGAGCACGAGCAGTACTTC	CASTGLAGEHEQYF
TRBV28	TRBJ1-5	-	many	TGTGCCAGCAGTATCCCCCCGGTCGGGGTAAATAGCAATCAGCCCCAGCATTTT	CASSIPPVGVNSNQPQHF
TRBV2	TRBJ1-2	TRBD1	-	TGTGCCAGCAGTGAATCCCTTGGACAGCCAGCACAGGGGGTAGACTATGGCTACACCTTC	CASSESLGQPAQGVDYGYTF
TRBV18	TRBJ1-1	-	-	TGTGCCAGCTCATCGGGCGTCCCGACTGAAGCTTTCTTT	CASSSGVPTEAFF
TRBV5-1	TRBJ2-7	TRBD1	many	TGCGCCAGCAGCTTCCCGGACAGGGTCTCCTACGAGCAGTACTTC	CASSFPDRVSYEQYF
TRBV12-3/TRBV12-4	TRBJ1-1	TRBD1	-	TGTGCCAGCGGCTTGACAGGGGGCGCGACTGAAGCTTTCTTT	CASGLTGGATEAFF
TRBV2	TRBJ2-7	-	-	TGTGCCAGCACCCGCGAAGGGCCCGAGCAGTACTTC	CASTREGPEQYF
TRBV25-1	TRBJ2-5	-	many	TGTGCCAGCAGTCTGGGGTCGGCCGTTTCCCAGTACTTC	CASSLGSAVSQYF
TRBV2	TRBJ2-7	-	-	TGTGCCAGCTCCTGGACCCCTACACCGCACTCCTACGAGCAGTACTTC	CASSWTPTPHSYEQYF
TRBV12-3/TRBV12-4	TRBJ1-1	-	-	TGTGCCAGCACTCCCCCGACAGCCACTGAAGCTTTCTTT	CASTPPTATEAFF
TRBV10-3	TRBJ1-5	-	many	TGTGCCATCAGTGAAAGGAGGACAGCACAAAATCAGCCCCAGCATTTT	CAISERRTAQNQPQHF
TRBV27	TRBJ2-5	TRBD2	-	TGTGCCAGCAGTGATACTAGCGGGGGGGCCAAAGAGACCCAGTACTTC	CASSDTSGGAKETQYF
TRBV5-1	TRBJ2-7	-	few	TGCGCCAGCAGCGAATGGGAAGGGGCCTACGAGCAGTACTTC	CASSEWEGAYEQYF
TRBV2	TRBJ1-2	-	many	TGTGCCAGCATAACAGAAAAGGGAAATGGCTACACCTTC	CASITEKGNGYTF
TRBV20-1	TRBJ1-1	TRBD1	-	TGCAGTGCCAACGACAGGGGTCTCATGAACACTGAAGCTTTCTTT	CSANDRGLMNTEAFF
TRBV11-2	TRBJ2-2	TRBD2	-	TGTGCCAGCAGCCCAAGGGCACTAGCGGGGGCGAACACCGGGGAGCTGTTTTTT	CASSPRALAGANTGELFF
TRBV11-2	TRBJ2-2	-	-	TGTGCCAGCAGCTTAGATTGGCGGGAGCTGTTTTTT	CASSLDWRELFF
TRBV4-2	TRBJ1-5	-	many	TGTGCCAGCAGCCAAGCAAGGGGGAGCAATCAGCCCCAGCATTTT	CASSQARGSNQPQHF
TRBV6-5	TRBJ2-5	-	many	TGTGCCAGCAGTTACGGGGGGCCGGGGCAAGAGACCCAGTACTTC	CASSYGGPGQETQYF
TRBV2	TRBJ1-2	-	many	TGTGCCAGCAGCCGGCGGGAAAACTATGGCTACACCTTC	CASSRRENYGYTF
TRBV30	TRBJ2-4	TRBD2	few	TGTGCCTGGACCTCGGGACTAGGGGGAGGCATTAAGTACTTC	CAWTSGLGGGIKYF
TRBV9	TRBJ1-2	-	many	TGTGCCAGCAGCGTAATCCAGGGTGGCTATGGCTACACCTTC	CASSVIQGGYGYTF
TRBV19	TRBJ2-7	-	many	TGTGCCAGTAGTGCCAGCCGAGGCGAGCAGTACTTC	CASSASRGEQYF
TRBV20-1	TRBJ1-3	-	many	TGCAGTGCTCAGGCCATTGGAAACACCATATATTTT	CSAQAIGNTIYF
TRBV12-3/TRBV12-4	TRBJ2-7	TRBD1	-	TGTGCCAGCAGCCAGGACAGGCTAAAATACGAGCAGTACTTC	CASSQDRLKYEQYF
TRBV12-3/TRBV12-4	TRBJ2-4	-	many	TGTGCCAGCAGTCGTCCTGGCTTAGCCAAAAACATTCAGTACTTC	CASSRPGLAKNIQYF
TRBV28	TRBJ2-7	-	many	TGTGCCAGCAGTTTATTAGGGAAAGAGCAGTACTTC	CASSLLGKEQYF
TRBV28	TRBJ1-5	TRBD1	many	TGTGCCAGCAGTTTTTCATGGGACAGGGGTCATCAGCCCCAGCATTTT	CASSFSWDRGHQPQHF
TRBV7-9	TRBJ1-2	-	many	TGTGCCAGCAGCTTAGGGGAAGGAGGAAACTATGGCTACACCTTC	CASSLGEGGNYGYTF